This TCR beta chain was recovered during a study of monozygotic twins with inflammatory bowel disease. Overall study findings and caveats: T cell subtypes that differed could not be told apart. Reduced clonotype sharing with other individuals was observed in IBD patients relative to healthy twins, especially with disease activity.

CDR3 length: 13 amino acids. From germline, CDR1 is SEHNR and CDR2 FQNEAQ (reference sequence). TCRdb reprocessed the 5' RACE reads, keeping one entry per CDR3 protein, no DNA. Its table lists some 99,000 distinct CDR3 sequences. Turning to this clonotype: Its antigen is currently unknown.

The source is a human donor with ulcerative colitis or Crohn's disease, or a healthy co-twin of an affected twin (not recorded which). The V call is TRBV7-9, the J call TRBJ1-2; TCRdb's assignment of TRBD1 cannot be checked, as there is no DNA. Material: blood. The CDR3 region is CATVGQGGYGYTF.